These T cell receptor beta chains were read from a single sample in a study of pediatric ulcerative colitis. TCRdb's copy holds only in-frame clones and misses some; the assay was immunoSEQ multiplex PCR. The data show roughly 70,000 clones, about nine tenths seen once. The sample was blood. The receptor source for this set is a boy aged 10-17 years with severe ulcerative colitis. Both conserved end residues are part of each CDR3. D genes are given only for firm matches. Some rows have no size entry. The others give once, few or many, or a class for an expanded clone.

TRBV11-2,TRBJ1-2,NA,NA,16,TGTGCCAGCTACAATGGTGAAGGCGGACAGAGCTATGGCTACACCTTC,CASYNGEGGQSYGYTF
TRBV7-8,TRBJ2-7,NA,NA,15,TGTGCCAGCAGCTCTACCCCGGAGGGCACCTACGAGCAGTACTTC,CASSSTPEGTYEQYF
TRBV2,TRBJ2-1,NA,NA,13,TGTGCCAGCAGTGATGGCGCATACAATGAGCAGTTCTTC,CASSDGAYNEQFF
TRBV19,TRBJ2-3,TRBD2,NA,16,TGTGCCAGTAAAGGGACTAGCGGGAGACAGGCAGATACGCAGTATTTT,CASKGTSGRQADTQYF
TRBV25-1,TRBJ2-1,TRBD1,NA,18,TGTGCCAGCAGTGAATTCTTGGGCCGGACAGGGGGCTACAATGAGCAGTTCTTC,CASSEFLGRTGGYNEQFF
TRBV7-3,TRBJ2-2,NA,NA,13,TGTGCCAGCAGCTTAGACAGCACCGGGGAGCTGTTTTTT,CASSLDSTGELFF
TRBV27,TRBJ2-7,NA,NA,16,TGTGCCAGCAGGGGCATTCAAGGGGCCCTTACCTACGAGCAGTACTTC,CASRGIQGALTYEQYF
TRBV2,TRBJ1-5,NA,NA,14,TGTGCCAGCAGTGCGGGTAATCAGGGTCAGCCCCAGCATTTT,CASSAGNQGQPQHF
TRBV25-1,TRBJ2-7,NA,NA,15,TGTGCCAGCAGTGAATCTGCGGGATTCTCCTACGAGCAGTACTTC,CASSESAGFSYEQYF
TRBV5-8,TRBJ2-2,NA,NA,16,TGTGCCAGCAGCTTTTTAGGGACCCTCTCGGCCGGGGAGCTGTTTTTT,CASSFLGTLSAGELFF
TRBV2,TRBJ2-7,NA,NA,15,TGTGCCAGCAGTGAAATCGCGGGTGGTTCCTACGAGCAGTACTTC,CASSEIAGGSYEQYF
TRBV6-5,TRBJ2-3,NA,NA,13,TGTGCCAGCAGTGTCCGGTCCACAGATACGCAGTATTTT,CASSVRSTDTQYF
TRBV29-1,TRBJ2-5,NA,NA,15,TGCAGCGTCGTCGCTTGGGGAGACCCGCAAGAGACCCAGTACTTC,CSVVAWGDPQETQYF
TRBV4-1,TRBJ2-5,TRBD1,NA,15,TGCGCCAGCAGCCAAGAGGACAGGGGTTCGGAGACCCAGTACTTC,CASSQEDRGSETQYF
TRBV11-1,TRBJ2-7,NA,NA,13,TGTGCCAGCGAAGGGCAGGGGAGTAACGAGCAGTACTTC,CASEGQGSNEQYF
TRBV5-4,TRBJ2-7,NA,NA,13,TGTGCCAGCAGCCCCCGGGGGTCGAACGAGCAGTACTTC,CASSPRGSNEQYF
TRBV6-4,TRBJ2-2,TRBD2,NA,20,TGTGCCAGCAGATCGGGACTAGCGGGAGTTTTAATCACGAACACCGGGGAGCTGTTTTTT,CASRSGLAGVLITNTGELFF
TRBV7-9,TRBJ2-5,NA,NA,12,TGTGCCAGCAGGGACATACAAGAGACCCAGTACTTC,CASRDIQETQYF
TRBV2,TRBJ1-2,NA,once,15,TGTGCCAGCAGTGATAGGCCACCTACTAACTATGGCTACACCTTC,CASSDRPPTNYGYTF
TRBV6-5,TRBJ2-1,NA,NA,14,TGTGCCAGCAGTTACGGGGACTCGTACAATGAGCAGTTCTTC,CASSYGDSYNEQFF
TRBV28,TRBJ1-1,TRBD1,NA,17,TGTGCCAGCAGTCCTATTGGGATACAGGGGGCCGCGACTGAAGCTTTCTTT,CASSPIGIQGAATEAFF
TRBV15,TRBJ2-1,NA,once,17,TGTGCCACCAGCAGAGCTCAGGGGGGATTGGTCTACAATGAGCAGTTCTTC,CATSRAQGGLVYNEQFF
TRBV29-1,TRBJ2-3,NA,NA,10,TGCAGCGCCGAGGAGGGTACGCAGTATTTT,CSAEEGTQYF
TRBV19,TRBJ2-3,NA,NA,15,TGTGCCAGTAGTAACAGCGGCTTTAGCACAGATACGCAGTATTTT,CASSNSGFSTDTQYF
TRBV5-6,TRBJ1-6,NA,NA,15,TGTGCCAGCAGCTTTAAGTTCAGCCTTAATTCACCCCTCCACTTT,CASSFKFSLNSPLHF
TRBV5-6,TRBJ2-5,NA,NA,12,TGTGCCAGCAGCCATCAAACCGGGACCCAGTACTTC,CASSHQTGTQYF